This T cell receptor (beta chain) originates from a study of molecular identifiers for immune sequencing clone quantification. The CDR3 length is 16 residues. Germline CDR1 SNHLY, CDR2 FYNNEI. V lost 3 bases and J lost 6; bases outside the gene matches: 10. TCRdb recomputed calls from the PCR reads with MiXCR, one row per CDR3 protein. This sample has fewer than 70,000 distinct CDR3 sequences, with around 18% found just once. The receptor was isolated from a human donor in good health. Some libraries in this study had Jurkat cell RNA spiked in. Sequences were obtained from naive CD8+ T cells from blood, with Jurkat cell RNA spiked in. Subset described: FACS-sorted CD8+CD4-CCR7+CD45RA+ naive T cells. The chain links TRBV2 to TRBJ2-2, with 7 bases fitting TRBD2. In DNA form, the CDR3 reads TGTGCCAGCAGTGATACGGGAGGCAGGTGGGCCGGGGAGCTGTTTTTT. Translated: CASSDTGGRWAGELFF.